Listed here are 4 T cell receptor beta chains from one sample, sequenced in a study of CD8+ T cells in alopecia areata (dated by TCRdb to 2016 to 2019). This sample's time point label indicates: around 22 weeks on oral tofacitinib. What the treatment or condition label conveys for this sample: oral pan-JAK inhibitor, 5-10 mg twice daily. Library preparation used the immunoSEQ multiplex PCR assay. To provide template for TCR sequencing, every sample had RNA extracted and reverse transcribed into cDNA. In its TCRdb copy, this immuneACCESS table keeps in-frame sequences only and misses some clones. Where compared with another copy, unresolved V genes explain less than half of these, and the others have no known cause. This sample lists 270,000 or so clones; roughly 60% were detected once. Around 1.8% of the sample lies in the top ten. The sequenced sample was CD4+ T cells sorted from blood, obtained at week 24, from a patient treated with tofacitinib. The receptor source for this set is a human donor with alopecia areata.

The J gene is TRBJ2-1, the V gene TRBV30, with 7 bases that match TRBD1. Germline CDR1 is GTSNPN and CDR2 is SVGIG (reference sequence). The ends lost 2 bases at V and 4 bases at J; junction bases unmatched: 23. The CDR3 is made up of 20 amino acids. The CDR3 DNA follows: TGTGCCTGGAGTCCCCGAAACAGGGGCCTATTACGGGTTGGGTACAATGAGCAGTTCTTC. Protein product: CAWSPRNRGLLRVGYNEQFF.

The chain couples TRBV27 to TRBJ2-1; 8 bases are shared with TRBD1. V trimming: 5 bases; J trimming: 8 bases; junction bases outside the gene matches: 8. There are 14 residues in the CDR3. Germline V gene lookup returns CDR1 MNHEY and CDR2 SMNVEV (reference sequence). The CDR3 is CASSTTGVWHEQFF. The CDR3 DNA is TGTGCCAGCAGTACGACAGGGGTCTGGCATGAGCAGTTCTTC.

This chain uses TRBV23-1 with TRBJ1-2; 8 nucleotides agree with TRBD1. TRBV23-1 is designated an ORF whose function remains uncertain. Trimming removed 0 bases from V and 4 bases from J; junction bases left unmatched: 7. The CDR3 consists of 16 residues. In DNA, the CDR3 is TGCGCCAGCAGTCAATCAGCGGGCAGGGGGCTCTATGGCTACACCTTC. Its translation: CASSQSAGRGLYGYTF.

Here the CDR3 DNA reads TGTGCCAGCAGACCTAATAGCAATCAGCCCCAGCATTTT. Its protein product is CASRPNSNQPQHF. The chain is built from TRBV27 and TRBJ1-5; D uncertain. V shed 6 bases and J shed 0 bases, with 6 bases lying between them. CDR3 size: 13 residues. Germline V gene data show CDR1 as MNHEY and CDR2 as SMNVEV (reference sequence).